These 29 T cell receptor beta chains share one sample of origin, sequenced in a study of blood T cell repertoires in COVID-19. Clones were sequenced by immunoSEQ multiplex PCR, and TCRdb holds only the in-frame ones, with some missing. The sample includes under 90,000 clones, 75% to 95% seen only once; the top ten take more than 5.5%. The source material was peripheral blood. These receptors all stem from a man in his forties or fifties with COVID-19, enrolled during active disease.

The rearrangement uses TRBV2 and TRBJ2-2, with D perhaps matching TRBD1 (5 bases). Germline V gene data show CDR1 as SNHLY and CDR2 as FYNNEI. Trimming took 6 bases from V and 4 from J, leaving 9 bases between them. The CDR3 has 13 residues. CDR3 in DNA: TGTGCCAGCAGGGGGCTATTCACCGGGGAGCTGTTTTTT. Translating gives CASRGLFTGELFF.

V and J are TRBV29-1 and TRBJ2-6, with 9 positions matching TRBD1. CDR1 and CDR2 from the germline V gene are SQVTM and ANQGSEA. V was clipped by 1 base and J by 4 bases; unmatched bases: 8. This CDR3 is 17 amino acids long. DNA of the CDR3: TGCAGCGTTGAAGCTCGGGACAGGGAGGCAGGGGCCAACGTCCTGACTTTC. Translated, it gives CSVEARDREAGANVLTF.

The rearrangement joins TRBV4-2 to TRBJ2-7, with 11 bases fitting TRBD1. J lost 3 bases, V lost 1 base, and 14 bases had no gene match. Germline V CDR1 and CDR2: LGHNA, YNFKEQ. There are 19 residues in the CDR3. CDR3 amino acids: CASSQAWNTGTGGLYEQYF. In DNA form, the CDR3 reads TGTGCCAGCAGCCAAGCTTGGAACACCGGGACAGGGGGTCTCTACGAGCAGTACTTC.

The chain recombines TRBV3-1 (or the pseudogene TRBV3-2) with TRBJ2-1, with 8 bases lining up with TRBD2. The ends lost 0 bases at V and 7 bases at J; junction bases unmatched: 5. Germline CDR1 LGHDT, CDR2 YNNKEL (reference sequence). This CDR3 is built from 15 residues. CDR3 residues: CASSQDTLAGNEQFF. The CDR3 DNA reads as TGTGCCAGCAGCCAAGATACGCTAGCGGGTAATGAGCAGTTCTTC.

The CDR3 coding sequence is TGCGCCAGCAGCCCAGGACAGGGGGTGTCGAACACTGAAGCTTTCTTT. It translates to CASSPGQGVSNTEAFF. This chain uses TRBV5-1 with TRBJ1-1; TRBD1 matches at 10 bases. Germline loops: CDR1 SGHRS, CDR2 YFSETQ. This CDR3 comprises 16 residues. Trimming removed 4 bases from V and 1 base from J; junction bases left unmatched: 7. The complete variable domain, with remaining parts taken from reference TRBV5-1 and TRBJ1-1, reads KAGVTQTPRYLIKTRGQQVTLSCSPISGHRSVSWYQQTPGQGLQFLFEYFSETQRNKGNFPGRFSGRQFSNSRSEMNVSTLELGDSALYLCASSPGQGVSNTEAFFGQGTRLTVV.

V and J are TRBV15 and TRBJ2-1; D unresolved. The CDR3 is 16 amino acids. Deletions cut 3 bases from V and 0 bases from J, with 12 bases between. CDR1 LNHNV and CDR2 YYDKDF come from the germline V gene (reference sequence). CDR3 sequence reads: CATSSPGSPSYNEQFF. CDR3 DNA sequence: TGTGCCACCAGCAGCCCGGGTAGCCCCTCCTACAATGAGCAGTTCTTC.

The chain carries TRBV5-1 and TRBJ1-1; D unresolved. V lost 7 bases and J lost 3, with 13 bases in between. CDR1 and CDR2 (germline): SGHRS, YFSETQ. The CDR3 consists of 13 residues. CDR3 sequence: CASSSGMDTEAFF. As DNA, the CDR3 is TGCGCCAGCTCCTCGGGGATGGACACTGAAGCTTTCTTT.

The rearrangement uses TRBV11-2 and TRBJ1-2; 7 nucleotides match TRBD1. Germline CDR1 SGHAT, CDR2 FQNNGV. This CDR3 comprises 15 residues. Losses at the gene ends were 1 base for V and 8 bases for J; bases not matched to a gene: 10. In nucleotides, the CDR3 is TGTGCCAGCAGCTTAGCTGTAGGGGGCATGGGGGGCTACACCTTC. Residues: CASSLAVGGMGGYTF.

The count of this clone is one. The CDR3 protein is CATSSRLGTGNTEAFF. CDR3 in DNA: TGTGCCACCAGCAGCAGACTCGGGACAGGGAACACTGAAGCTTTCTTT. The chain is built from TRBV15 and TRBJ1-1; TRBD1 matches 8 bases. The CDR3 has 16 amino acids. Germline CDR1 is LNHNV and CDR2 is YYDKDF (reference sequence). Trimming removed 3 bases from V and 1 base from J; junction bases left unmatched: 7.

This clone has a single count. This chain connects TRBV28 to TRBJ1-4; weak D call: TRBD1 (6 bases). Trimming stripped 2 bases from V and 7 bases from J, with 11 bases between. The V gene's germline CDR1 is MDHEN and CDR2 SYDVKM. The CDR3 spans 14 residues. The CDR3 nucleotides read TGTGCCAGCAGTTTACAACAGGGTGGTGAAAAACTGTTTTTT. Translated: CASSLQQGGEKLFF.

This chain uses TRBV7-9 with TRBJ1-1, with no clear D. The V and J ends lost 1 base and 1 base respectively, with 7 bases between them. The CDR3 contains 14 residues. Germline loops: CDR1 SEHNR, CDR2 FQNEAQ (reference sequence). The DNA of the CDR3 is TGTGCCAGCAGCTTAGATCAGGCGAACACTGAAGCTTTCTTT. It specifies CASSLDQANTEAFF. The full variable domain, rest sourced from reference TRBV7-9 and TRBJ1-1, is DTGVSQNPRHKITKRGQNVTFRCDPISEHNRLYWYRQTLGQGPEFLTYFQNEAQLEKSRLLSDRFSAERPKGSFSTLEIQRTEQGDSAMYLCASSLDQANTEAFFGQGTRLTVV.

This clone came up a few times. The genes are TRBV5-4 and TRBJ2-7; possible D gene TRBD2, 6 bases. V was clipped by 5 bases and J by 1 base, with 22 bases between them. The CDR3 extends over 17 amino acids. CDR1 is SGHNT, CDR2 YYREEE, per germline (reference sequence). In DNA form, the CDR3 reads TGTGCCAGCAGTCCTGGGGTGGGGGGAGAACCATCCTACGAGCAGTACTTC. Amino acid sequence: CASSPGVGGEPSYEQYF. The variable domain in full, completed from reference TRBV5-4 and TRBJ2-7, reads ETGVTQSPTHLIKTRGQQVTLRCSSQSGHNTVSWYQQALGQGPQFIFQYYREEENGRGNFPPRFSGLQFPNYSSELNVNALELDDSALYLCASSPGVGGEPSYEQYFGPGTRLTVT.

This chain links TRBV7-8 with TRBJ2-1, with D perhaps matching TRBD2 (6 bases). The length of the CDR3 is 18 residues. Germline lookup yields CDR1 SGHVS and CDR2 FQNEAQ. Between the trimmed V and J ends, which lost 1 base and 6 bases, there was a span of 22 bases. CDR3 sequence: CASSLGGILAPPPNEQFF. The CDR3 coding sequence is TGTGCCAGCAGCTTAGGGGGCATACTAGCTCCCCCCCCCAATGAGCAGTTCTTC.

CDR3 sequence: CASSRDRGGYNEQFF. The CDR3 nucleotides are TGTGCCAGCAGTAGAGACAGGGGAGGCTACAATGAGCAGTTCTTC. The chain has TRBV2 and TRBJ2-1; 8 bases map to TRBD1. This CDR3 spans 15 amino acids. J was trimmed by 3 bases and V by 5 bases; bases with no gene match: 6. The germline gives CDR1 SNHLY, CDR2 FYNNEI.

CDR3 protein: CASSQTGGSGNTIYF. The DNA for the CDR3 is TGCGCCAGCAGCCAAACCGGCGGGTCTGGAAACACCATATATTTT. This chain uses TRBV4-1 with TRBJ1-3; D gene ambiguous. The germline V gene has CDR1 MGHRA and CDR2 YSYEKL. V shed 2 bases and J shed 1 base, with 9 bases lying between them. The CDR3 loop spans 15 amino acids.

The chain combines TRBV24-1 with TRBJ2-1, with TRBD2 identical over 11 bases. In germline, CDR1 is KGHDR, CDR2 SFDVKD. The CDR3 has 15 residues. The ends lost 4 bases at V and 4 bases at J; junction bases unmatched: 2. The CDR3 loop reads CATSDSSGGYNEQFF. The CDR3 nucleotides read TGTGCCACCAGTGACTCTAGCGGGGGGTACAATGAGCAGTTCTTC.

This rearrangement joins TRBV7-2 to TRBJ2-1; maybe TRBD1 (6 bases). CDR1 is SGHTA and CDR2 is FQGNSA in the germline V gene. V was pared by 5 bases and J by 8 bases, with 16 bases between. The CDR3 spans 14 residues. The CDR3 DNA reads as TGTGCCAGCAGCCGGTCTTACGCAGGGGATGAGCAGTTCTTC. It specifies CASSRSYAGDEQFF.

CDR3 sequence (DNA): TGCGCCGGGTTGAGGGTACAAGAGACCCAGTACTTC. Protein: CAGLRVQETQYF. The chain employs TRBV10-1 and TRBJ2-5; perhaps TRBD2 as D (5 bases). The length of the CDR3 is 12 residues. Germline values: CDR1 WNHNN, CDR2 SYGVQD (reference sequence). The V gene lost 11 bases and the J gene lost 2 bases, with 12 bases spanning the gap.

V and J are TRBV30 and TRBJ2-5; 9 bases agree with TRBD2. The germline CDR1 and CDR2 sequences are GTSNPN and SVGIG (reference sequence). V was clipped by 1 base and J by 5 bases; unmatched bases: 2. The CDR3 contains 13 residues. This CDR3 is CAWSARGGETQYF. The CDR3 DNA follows: TGTGCCTGGAGTGCGCGGGGGGGGGAGACCCAGTACTTC.

This clone came up once. J is TRBJ2-5 and V is TRBV7-2, with 8 nucleotides matching TRBD2. Trimming cost V 4 bases and J 5 bases; bases outside gene matches: 9. This CDR3 comprises 15 residues. CDR1 SGHTA and CDR2 FQGNSA come from the germline V gene. CDR3 in DNA: TGTGCCAGCAGCTATGCGGGACTAGGTGCTGAGACCCAGTACTTC. It specifies CASSYAGLGAETQYF.

The rearrangement uses TRBV19 and TRBJ2-2; TRBD1 agrees at 7 bases. The CDR3 covers 14 residues. V was clipped by 6 bases and J by 3 bases; unmatched bases: 4. CDR1 and CDR2 from the germline V gene are LNHDA and SQIVND (reference sequence). The CDR3 here is CASRPGQHTGELFF. CDR3 DNA sequence: TGTGCCAGTAGACCGGGACAGCACACCGGGGAGCTGTTTTTT.

J is TRBJ1-2 and V is TRBV6-6; the match to TRBD1 covers 9 bases. CDR1 MNHNY and CDR2 SVGAGI come from the germline V gene (reference sequence). The CDR3 loop spans 13 amino acids. V shed 4 bases and J 8 bases; nucleotides not matched to a gene: 5. The CDR3 DNA sequence: TGTGCCAGCAGTTCGGGGACAGGGCGAGGCTACACCTTC. Protein sequence: CASSSGTGRGYTF.

This chain links TRBV3-1 (or the pseudogene TRBV3-2) with TRBJ1-4; a weak D match, TRBD1 (5 bases). V was trimmed by 4 bases and J by 7 bases, leaving 19 bases between them. CDR3 size: 16 residues. The germline V gene encodes CDR1 LGHDT and CDR2 YNNKEL (reference sequence). For the CDR3, the DNA is TGTGCCAGCAGCCCATCGTCCGGGTCCGGGGGTGAAAAACTGTTTTTT. Protein sequence: CASSPSSGSGGEKLFF.

The chain carries TRBV10-3 and TRBJ2-5, with a weak D call TRBD2 (5 bases). The CDR3 is made up of 14 amino acids. The V end was cut by 2 bases, the J end by 5 bases, with 12 bases between. Germline V gene data show CDR1 as ENHRY and CDR2 as SYGVKD. The CDR3, as DNA: TGTGCCATCAGTGAGGGACTGGAGTGGGAGACCCAGTACTTC. Amino acids: CAISEGLEWETQYF.

The V gene is TRBV2, the J gene TRBJ1-6; the D is unclear. Germline loops: CDR1 SNHLY, CDR2 FYNNEI. The V end lost 1 base, the J end lost 14 bases, and 6 bases lay between the germline ends. CDR3 length equals 11 residues. The DNA of the CDR3 is TGTGCCAGCAGTGAAGGCGCGGCCCTCCACTTT. This sequence encodes CASSEGAALHF.

The chain links TRBV28 to TRBJ2-3, with 7 bases fitting TRBD2. Germline loops: CDR1 MDHEN, CDR2 SYDVKM. The V gene end was trimmed by 7 bases and the J gene end by 3 bases; junction bases not matched to a gene: 10. There are 15 residues in the CDR3. CDR3 DNA sequence: TGTGCCAGCATTAATTTAGCGGGCGGGACAGATACGCAGTATTTT. Translation: CASINLAGGTDTQYF.

The rearrangement links TRBV9 to TRBJ2-7; no definite D call. Looked up from germline, CDR1 is SGDLS and CDR2 is YYNGEE. This CDR3 is 14 amino acids long. V lost 0 bases to trimming and J lost 6 bases, with 13 bases between them. The CDR3 region is CASSVDQATSEQYF. The CDR3 DNA reads as TGTGCCAGCAGCGTAGACCAAGCGACGAGCGAGCAGTACTTC.

The chain is built from TRBV5-4 and TRBJ1-2; 10 bases agree with TRBD1. The CDR3 contains 15 residues. V dropped 2 bases and J dropped 8; count of bases not matched to a gene: 9. Germline loops: CDR1 SGHNT, CDR2 YYREEE (reference sequence). The CDR3 sequence is CASSLVGTGVYGYTF. CDR3 in DNA: TGTGCCAGCAGCTTAGTTGGGACAGGGGTGTACGGCTACACCTTC. The entire variable domain, with the rest obtained from reference TRBV5-4 and TRBJ1-2, is as follows: ETGVTQSPTHLIKTRGQQVTLRCSSQSGHNTVSWYQQALGQGPQFIFQYYREEENGRGNFPPRFSGLQFPNYSSELNVNALELDDSALYLCASSLVGTGVYGYTFGSGTRLTVV.

Worth noting for this clone: Different DNA sequences within this sample yield the same CDR3. This chain uses TRBV5-4 with TRBJ2-7; 7 bases agree with TRBD2. CDR3 length: 14 amino acids. Germline V gives CDR1 SGHNT, CDR2 YYREEE (reference sequence). The V and J ends lost 0 bases and 4 bases, in that order; junction bases with no gene match: 4. The CDR3 bases are TGTGCCAGCAGCTTGGCGGGGGGAGTTTACGAGCAGTACTTC. Translation: CASSLAGGVYEQYF. The full variable domain, with the rest looked up from reference TRBV5-4 and TRBJ2-7, is ETGVTQSPTHLIKTRGQQVTLRCSSQSGHNTVSWYQQALGQGPQFIFQYYREEENGRGNFPPRFSGLQFPNYSSELNVNALELDDSALYLCASSLAGGVYEQYFGPGTRLTVT.